Each of the 26 T cell receptor beta chains below was sequenced from the same sample in a study of OX40 agonist ivuxolimab in advanced cancers. Profiling relied on immunoSEQ multiplex PCR, and the TCRdb table lists in-frame clones only, not all of them. The sample holds about 56,000 clones, 82% seen once. The material sequenced was CD4+ or CD8+ T cells sorted from blood, taken in a trial of the OX40 agonist ivuxolimab. The source is an adult with an advanced solid tumor such as melanoma, head and neck, liver or kidney cancer.

The gene calls are TRBV11-3 and TRBJ2-1, with D unclear. Germline V gene lookup returns CDR1 SGHNT and CDR2 YENEEA. CDR3 length: 15 amino acids. V gave up 5 bases and J gave up 0 bases, with 11 bases separating them. DNA of the CDR3: TGTGCCAGCAGCCCCGGAACCCGCTCCTACAATGAGCAGTTCTTC. It is translated as CASSPGTRSYNEQFF.

The rearrangement links TRBV11-2 to TRBJ2-7, with TRBD1 as a possible D gene (6 bases). CDR1 SGHAT and CDR2 FQNNGV come from the germline V gene. Trimming left V 3 bases short and J 4 bases short, with 13 bases between. The CDR3 has 14 residues. In nucleotides, the CDR3 is TGTGCCAGCAGCTTTTCCTCGGGACATTACGAGCAGTACTTC. Translated: CASSFSSGHYEQYF.

The rearrangement joins TRBV6-6 to TRBJ1-5, with D unclear. Trimming took off 10 bases at V and 0 bases at J, with 16 bases between the two ends. This CDR3 is 15 amino acids long. Per the germline V gene, CDR1 is MNHNY and CDR2 is SVGAGI (reference sequence). The CDR3 loop reads CATTRSVNSNQPQHF. In DNA form, the CDR3 reads TGTGCCACTACGCGGTCGGTAAATAGCAATCAGCCCCAGCATTTT.

The chain carries TRBV7-8 and TRBJ2-2, with D perhaps matching TRBD1 (6 bases). The CDR3 spans 14 residues. From germline, CDR1 is SGHVS and CDR2 FQNEAQ. V dropped 5 bases and J dropped 7 bases, with 14 bases sitting between them. The DNA for the CDR3 is TGTGCCAGCAGCCTTGGACAGTGGGGCGGGGAGCTGTTTTTT. Encoded protein: CASSLGQWGGELFF.

This chain links TRBV5-1 with TRBJ1-4; the D is unclear. CDR1 and CDR2 (germline): SGHRS, YFSETQ. V lost 2 bases, J lost 4 bases, and 9 bases lay in between. The CDR3 length is 14 residues. CDR3 nucleotide sequence: TGCGCCAGCAGCTTCTCGGGGAATAATGAAAAACTGTTTTTT. This translates into CASSFSGNNEKLFF.

Of note for this clone: The limits of the CDR3 on the DNA are not certain, so only TCRdb's listed CDR3 is given. The rearrangement links TRBV21-1 to TRBJ2-1; the table assigns TRBD1, which was not confirmed against the DNA. TRBV21-1 is reported as a pseudogene. Inclusive of both ends, the CDR3 amounts to 17 amino acids. The CDR3 sequence is CASSKAKVGQGSNEQFF.

The chain joins TRBV5-1 to TRBJ1-1, with TRBD1 identical over 7 bases. Germline-derived CDR1 and CDR2 are SGHRS and YFSETQ. This CDR3 comprises 15 residues. V lost 1 base and J lost 4; bases outside the gene matches: 7. The CDR3 DNA sequence: TGCGCCAGCAGCTTGTATTCCAGGGGGGGCACTGAAGCTTTCTTT. Translated, it gives CASSLYSRGGTEAFF. The full variable domain, completed using reference TRBV5-1 and TRBJ1-1, is KAGVTQTPRYLIKTRGQQVTLSCSPISGHRSVSWYQQTPGQGLQFLFEYFSETQRNKGNFPGRFSGRQFSNSRSEMNVSTLELGDSALYLCASSLYSRGGTEAFFGQGTRLTVV.

The CDR3 coding sequence is TGCGCCAGCAGCCTGGAGTGGGGGGACACTGAAGCTTTCTTT. Amino acid sequence: CASSLEWGDTEAFF. This chain joins TRBV5-1 and TRBJ1-1, with D tentatively TRBD1 (5 bases). This CDR3 region has 14 residues. V lost 4 bases, J lost 3 bases, and 13 bases lay in between. Germline loops: CDR1 SGHRS, CDR2 YFSETQ.

As for this clone: At the DNA level, this CDR3 is encoded by other sequences in the same sample as well. The chain couples TRBV5-4 to TRBJ2-3; D might be TRBD2 (6 bases). This CDR3 is 15 amino acids long. Germline CDR1 is SGHNT and CDR2 is YYREEE (reference sequence). V lost 4 bases and J lost 2, with 14 bases in between. The CDR3 nucleotides are TGTGCCAGCAGCCTGGAGGCGGGGAACACAGATACGCAGTATTTT. Protein product: CASSLEAGNTDTQYF.

This chain joins TRBV5-1 and TRBJ2-3, with 9 bases aligning to TRBD1. The CDR3 extends over 15 amino acids. With V trimmed by 0 bases and J by 3 bases, 2 bases remained unmatched. In germline, CDR1 is SGHRS, CDR2 YFSETQ. This chain's CDR3 is CASSLDRGLTDTQYF. In nucleotides, the CDR3 is TGCGCCAGCAGCTTGGACAGGGGGCTGACAGATACGCAGTATTTT.

This clone showed up just once. In DNA form, the CDR3 reads TGTGCCATATGGTCAGGGTATACCGGGGAGCTGTTTTTT. Its protein product is CAIWSGYTGELFF. J is TRBJ2-2 and V is TRBV28; tentative D call: TRBD1 (5 bases). Germline CDR1 is MDHEN and CDR2 is SYDVKM. CDR3 size: 13 residues. Trimming pared 10 bases from V and 5 bases from J, leaving 14 bases between.

With respect to this clone: One end of the junction fails to match germline, which may point to a read error. The V gene is TRBV5-8, the J gene TRBJ2-7; a possible D gene is TRBD1 (6 bases). The CDR3 consists of 12 residues. CDR1 is SGHTS and CDR2 is YDEGEE in the germline V gene. The DNA for the CDR3 is TGTGCCAGCAGGTTGGACAGCTACGAGCAGTACTTC. Translated: CASRLDSYEQYF.

The rearrangement uses TRBV6-1 and TRBJ2-1; TRBD2 agrees at 10 bases. V trimming: 5 bases; J trimming: 8 bases; junction bases outside the gene matches: 9. From germline, CDR1 is MNHNS and CDR2 SASEGT. The length of the CDR3 is 15 residues. CDR3 sequence (DNA): TGTGCCAGCAGTTCCCTGACTAGCGGGCAGCATGAGCAGTTCTTC. This sequence encodes CASSSLTSGQHEQFF.

The chain has TRBV28 and TRBJ2-1; D gene uncertain. The CDR3 totals 14 residues. The germline gives CDR1 MDHEN, CDR2 SYDVKM. Between the trimmed V and J ends, which lost 8 bases and 4 bases, there was a span of 15 bases. CDR3 bases: TGTGCCAGCCTTACTCCAGGAGATTACAATGAGCAGTTCTTC. Protein: CASLTPGDYNEQFF.

The J gene is TRBJ1-4, the V gene TRBV7-2; the D gene is possibly TRBD1 (5 bases). Trimming pared 6 bases from V and 6 bases from J, leaving 17 bases between. Germline CDR1 and CDR2: SGHTA and FQGNSA. CDR3 length: 15 amino acids. The CDR3 nucleotides are TGTGCCAGCAGACCATCCAGGGCTGTCGATGAAAAACTGTTTTTT. Protein: CASRPSRAVDEKLFF. The whole variable domain, filled in from reference TRBV7-2 and TRBJ1-4, reads GAGVSQSPSNKVTEKGKDVELRCDPISGHTALYWYRQSLGQGLEFLIYFQGNSAPDKSGLPSDRFSAERTGGSVSTLTIQRTQQEDSAVYLCASRPSRAVDEKLFFGSGTQLSVL.

CDR3 coding DNA: TGTGCCAGCAGCTTGGGACAGGGAAACATTCAGTACTTC. It specifies CASSLGQGNIQYF. The chain links TRBV5-6 to TRBJ2-4, with 7 nucleotides matching TRBD1. CDR1 and CDR2 (germline): SGHDT, YYEEEE. Unmatched junction bases numbered 0, after V lost 0 bases and J lost 6 bases. The CDR3 is 13 residues long. The whole variable domain, remainder taken from reference TRBV5-6 and TRBJ2-4, is DAGVTQSPTHLIKTRGQQVTLRCSPKSGHDTVSWYQQALGQGPQFIFQYYEEEERQRGNFPDRFSGHQFPNYSSELNVNALLLGDSALYLCASSLGQGNIQYFGAGTRLSVL.

The V gene is TRBV5-1, the J gene TRBJ1-1; no firm D call. This CDR3 contains 15 residues. Germline V gives CDR1 SGHRS, CDR2 YFSETQ. The V end was cut by 3 bases, the J end by 0 bases, with 12 bases between. The CDR3 loop reads CASSSTPGVNTEAFF. CDR3 coding DNA: TGCGCCAGCAGCTCCACACCCGGGGTGAACACTGAAGCTTTCTTT.

This chain uses TRBV18 with TRBJ1-6; TRBD1 might be the D (6 bases). Deletions cut 2 bases from V and 7 bases from J, with 15 bases between. The CDR3 runs to 16 residues. Germline CDR1 reads KGHSH; CDR2 reads LQKENI. CDR3 in DNA: TGTGCCAGCTCACCATTGGGGGCGCAGGGCAATTCACCCCTCCACTTT. Translation: CASSPLGAQGNSPLHF.

This clone occurred a few times. The gene calls are TRBV5-6 and TRBJ1-2; a weak D match, TRBD1 (6 bases). Trimming took 0 bases from V and 1 from J, leaving 7 bases between them. Germline assignment: CDR1 SGHDT and CDR2 YYEEEE. CDR3 size: 14 residues. CDR3 loop: CASSLGQDNYGYTF. CDR3 nucleotides: TGTGCCAGCAGCTTGGGACAGGATAACTATGGCTACACCTTC. Full variable domain (outside the CDR3, taken from reference TRBV5-6 and TRBJ1-2): DAGVTQSPTHLIKTRGQQVTLRCSPKSGHDTVSWYQQALGQGPQFIFQYYEEEERQRGNFPDRFSGHQFPNYSSELNVNALLLGDSALYLCASSLGQDNYGYTFGSGTRLTVV.

The rearrangement uses TRBV6-5 and TRBJ2-7, with 7 bases fitting TRBD1. The CDR3 runs 15 residues. Germline V lookup: CDR1 MNHEY, CDR2 SVGAGI. V was clipped by 3 bases and J by 2 bases; unmatched bases: 7. Here the CDR3 DNA reads TGTGCCAGCAGTTATTCTCCGGGACAGACCTACGAGCAGTACTTC. It translates to CASSYSPGQTYEQYF.

The chain joins TRBV18 to TRBJ2-1, with a possible D match to TRBD2 (6 bases). Trimming took off 3 bases at V and 0 bases at J, with 15 bases between the two ends. Per the germline V gene, CDR1 is KGHSH and CDR2 is LQKENI. This CDR3 region has 17 residues. CDR3 sequence (DNA): TGTGCCAGCTCACCTAATCCGGGACTCCACTCCTACAATGAGCAGTTCTTC. Amino acid sequence: CASSPNPGLHSYNEQFF.

This chain uses TRBV27 with TRBJ1-6; D might be TRBD1 (6 bases). The germline gives CDR1 MNHEY, CDR2 SMNVEV (reference sequence). The V end lost 5 bases, the J end lost 10 bases, and 12 bases lay between the germline ends. The CDR3 has 13 residues. The CDR3: CASSANRESPLHF. The CDR3 coding sequence is TGTGCCAGCAGTGCTAACAGGGAGTCACCCCTCCACTTT.

V gene TRBV28 combines with J gene TRBJ2-1, with TRBD2 matching 7 bases. V shed 5 bases, J shed 4 bases, and the junction held 11 bases outside the gene matches. From germline, CDR1 is MDHEN and CDR2 SYDVKM. The CDR3 covers 16 residues. The CDR3 DNA is TGTGCCAGCAGTCTAAGGGGAGGGGCACGGTACAATGAGCAGTTCTTC. It encodes CASSLRGGARYNEQFF.

The gene calls are TRBV14 and TRBJ2-3, with 9 bases fitting TRBD2. Germline-derived CDR1 and CDR2 are SGHDN and FVKESK. The V gene end was trimmed by 0 bases and the J gene end by 6 bases; junction bases not matched to a gene: 10. This CDR3 spans 17 amino acids. This CDR3 is CASSQDRREGLGDTQYF. The CDR3 nucleotides are TGTGCCAGCAGCCAAGATCGGCGGGAGGGCCTTGGGGATACGCAGTATTTT.

The V call is TRBV11-2, the J call TRBJ1-2, with TRBD1 as a possible D gene (5 bases). In germline, CDR1 is SGHAT, CDR2 FQNNGV. The CDR3 spans 13 residues. The V end lost 3 bases, the J end lost 4 bases, and 9 bases lay between the germline ends. The DNA of the CDR3 is TGTGCCAGCAGCTTGAGACAGATCTATGGCTACACCTTC. Protein sequence: CASSLRQIYGYTF.

The J gene is TRBJ1-6, the V gene TRBV7-2; a possible D gene is TRBD1 (5 bases). This CDR3 is built from 12 residues. Trimming took 4 bases from V and 9 from J, leaving 7 bases between them. Germline CDR1 SGHTA, CDR2 FQGNSA. DNA for the CDR3: TGTGCCAGCAGCTCAGGGAGTTCACCCCTCCACTTT. Its translation is CASSSGSSPLHF.